The rows below give T cell receptor beta chains drawn from one sample of a study of blood T cell repertoires in COVID-19. Clones were read by immunoSEQ multiplex PCR, and TCRdb kept only the in-frame ones, dropping some. The data contain around 150,000 clones, around four fifths of them singletons. Sample: PBMCs or T cells enriched from blood (not recorded which). These receptor sequences come from a woman aged 40-49 years who had recovered from COVID-19. Each CDR3 is given with its conserved first and last residue. A D gene is named only where the DNA matches it firmly. Some rows have no size entry. The others give once, few or many, or a class for an expanded clone.

j_call: TRBJ1-2; v_call: TRBV11-2; clone_size: few; d_call: .; cdr3_aa: CASSLEGSTNYGYTF; cdr3_nt: TGTGCCAGCAGCTTAGAGGGCAGTACTAACTATGGCTACACCTTC
j_call: TRBJ2-7; v_call: TRBV4-2; clone_size: .; d_call: .; cdr3_aa: CASSPSAGISEQYF; cdr3_nt: TGTGCCAGCAGCCCTTCGGCAGGGATCAGCGAGCAGTACTTC
j_call: TRBJ2-7; v_call: TRBV6-2/TRBV6-3; clone_size: .; d_call: TRBD1; cdr3_aa: CASSYSTLHRDRDRSSYEQYF; cdr3_nt: TGTGCCAGCAGTTACTCGACTCTCCACCGTGACCGGGACAGGAGCTCCTACGAGCAGTACTTC
j_call: TRBJ1-5; v_call: TRBV19; clone_size: .; d_call: TRBD1; cdr3_aa: CASRQGDQPQHF; cdr3_nt: TGTGCCTCCCGACAGGGGGATCAGCCCCAGCATTTT
j_call: TRBJ2-7; v_call: TRBV5-1; clone_size: .; d_call: .; cdr3_aa: CASSLNSEQYF; cdr3_nt: TGCGCCAGCAGCTTAAACAGCGAGCAGTACTTC
j_call: TRBJ2-2; v_call: TRBV24-1; clone_size: .; d_call: TRBD2; cdr3_aa: CATSDIGTSENTGELFF; cdr3_nt: TGTGCCACCAGTGATATCGGGACTAGCGAGAACACCGGGGAGCTGTTTTTT
j_call: TRBJ2-2; v_call: TRBV6-5; clone_size: once; d_call: .; cdr3_aa: CASSYLQGGELFF; cdr3_nt: TGTGCCAGCAGTTACTTACAGGGCGGGGAGCTGTTTTTT
j_call: TRBJ2-3; v_call: TRBV10-1; clone_size: .; d_call: TRBD2; cdr3_aa: CASSALAGEDADTQYF; cdr3_nt: TGCGCCAGCAGCGCACTAGCGGGGGAGGATGCAGATACGCAGTATTTT
j_call: TRBJ1-3; v_call: TRBV30; clone_size: .; d_call: .; cdr3_aa: CAWSAQLNSGNTIYF; cdr3_nt: TGTGCCTGGAGCGCACAGCTTAACTCTGGAAACACCATATATTTT
j_call: TRBJ2-1; v_call: TRBV4-1; clone_size: few; d_call: .; cdr3_aa: CASSPTTAYNEQFF; cdr3_nt: TGCGCCAGCAGCCCCACCACAGCCTACAATGAGCAGTTCTTC
j_call: TRBJ2-7; v_call: TRBV5-6; clone_size: .; d_call: TRBD1; cdr3_aa: CASSSPGQGTDEQYF; cdr3_nt: TGTGCCAGCAGCTCACCGGGACAGGGGACCGACGAGCAGTACTTC
j_call: TRBJ1-1; v_call: TRBV7-6; clone_size: .; d_call: TRBD1; cdr3_aa: CASSIIQGATEAFF; cdr3_nt: TGTGCCAGCAGCATAATACAGGGGGCAACTGAAGCTTTCTTT
j_call: TRBJ1-4; v_call: TRBV4-1; clone_size: .; d_call: .; cdr3_aa: CASSQDPPRGKLFF; cdr3_nt: TGCGCCAGCAGCCAAGATCCCCCCCGGGGAAAACTGTTTTTT
j_call: TRBJ2-3; v_call: TRBV10-2; clone_size: .; d_call: TRBD2; cdr3_aa: CASSEILAHTDTQYF; cdr3_nt: TGCGCCAGCAGTGAGATACTAGCGCACACAGATACGCAGTATTTT
j_call: TRBJ1-5; v_call: TRBV27; clone_size: .; d_call: TRBD1; cdr3_aa: CASSLKGQGSNQPQHF; cdr3_nt: TGTGCCAGCAGTTTAAAGGGACAGGGGAGCAATCAGCCCCAGCATTTT
j_call: TRBJ1-2; v_call: TRBV30; clone_size: few; d_call: .; cdr3_aa: CAWSVQQGYGYTF; cdr3_nt: TGTGCCTGGAGTGTACAACAGGGCTACGGCTACACCTTC
j_call: TRBJ2-2; v_call: TRBV19; clone_size: .; d_call: .; cdr3_aa: CASSIDRGHLTANTGELFF; cdr3_nt: TGTGCCAGTAGTATAGATAGGGGACACCTTACCGCGAACACCGGGGAGCTGTTTTTT
j_call: TRBJ2-5; v_call: TRBV3-1/TRBV3-2; clone_size: .; d_call: TRBD2; cdr3_aa: CASSLRLAFETQYF; cdr3_nt: TGTGCCAGCAGCCTCAGACTAGCGTTTGAGACCCAGTACTTC
j_call: TRBJ1-1; v_call: TRBV11-2; clone_size: .; d_call: .; cdr3_aa: CASSLDLVINTEAFF; cdr3_nt: TGTGCCAGCAGCTTAGATCTAGTCATAAACACTGAAGCTTTCTTT
j_call: TRBJ1-6; v_call: TRBV3-1/TRBV3-2; clone_size: .; d_call: TRBD1; cdr3_aa: CASSQDAGTVNSPLHF; cdr3_nt: TGTGCCAGCAGCCAAGACGCCGGGACAGTAAATTCACCCCTCCACTTT
j_call: TRBJ1-1; v_call: TRBV12-3/TRBV12-4; clone_size: .; d_call: .; cdr3_aa: CASSPPLYTEAFF; cdr3_nt: TGTGCCAGCAGTCCCCCCCTCTACACTGAAGCTTTCTTT
j_call: TRBJ2-7; v_call: TRBV9; clone_size: .; d_call: TRBD1; cdr3_aa: CASSVGPLGQAVPEQYF; cdr3_nt: TGTGCCAGCAGCGTAGGCCCCCTGGGACAGGCGGTCCCCGAGCAGTACTTC
j_call: TRBJ1-5; v_call: TRBV25-1; clone_size: .; d_call: TRBD1; cdr3_aa: CASSDPGTGNQPQHF; cdr3_nt: TGTGCCAGCAGTGATCCCGGGACAGGTAATCAGCCCCAGCATTTT
j_call: TRBJ2-1; v_call: TRBV12-5; clone_size: few; d_call: TRBD2; cdr3_aa: CASGSGLAGGRGTSEQFF; cdr3_nt: TGTGCTAGTGGTTCGGGACTAGCGGGGGGCCGGGGGACCTCTGAGCAGTTCTTC
j_call: TRBJ1-5; v_call: TRBV19; clone_size: .; d_call: TRBD1; cdr3_aa: CASSPSTGGDQPQHF; cdr3_nt: TGTGCCAGTAGCCCTTCAACAGGGGGAGATCAGCCCCAGCATTTT
j_call: TRBJ1-4; v_call: TRBV3-1/TRBV3-2; clone_size: .; d_call: .; cdr3_aa: CASSQVVHHGELFF; cdr3_nt: TGTGCCAGCAGCCAAGTAGTACATCACGGGGAACTGTTTTTT
j_call: TRBJ2-1; v_call: TRBV12-5; clone_size: .; d_call: TRBD1; cdr3_aa: CASEVTGGVEQFF; cdr3_nt: TGTGCTAGTGAGGTAACAGGGGGCGTTGAGCAGTTCTTC
j_call: TRBJ2-2; v_call: TRBV5-4; clone_size: .; d_call: .; cdr3_aa: CAQVTSNTGELFF; cdr3_nt: TGTGCCCAGGTAACTAGTAACACCGGGGAGCTGTTTTTT
j_call: TRBJ2-5; v_call: TRBV2; clone_size: .; d_call: .; cdr3_aa: CASRVRGEETQYF; cdr3_nt: TGTGCCAGCAGGGTCAGGGGGGAAGAGACCCAGTACTTC
j_call: TRBJ1-1; v_call: TRBV5-6; clone_size: .; d_call: TRBD1; cdr3_aa: CASRDSHRGLRTEAFF; cdr3_nt: TGTGCCAGCAGGGACTCACACAGGGGGTTGAGAACTGAAGCTTTCTTT
j_call: TRBJ2-7; v_call: TRBV7-9; clone_size: .; d_call: .; cdr3_aa: CASSPTDYEQYF; cdr3_nt: TGTGCCAGCAGTCCAACAGATTACGAGCAGTACTTC
j_call: TRBJ2-7; v_call: TRBV11-3; clone_size: once; d_call: TRBD1; cdr3_aa: CASSAGTGAAYEQYF; cdr3_nt: TGTGCCAGCAGCGCCGGGACAGGGGCCGCCTACGAGCAGTACTTC
j_call: TRBJ1-1; v_call: TRBV4-1; clone_size: .; d_call: .; cdr3_aa: CASSQGGLGGTEAFF; cdr3_nt: TGCGCCAGCAGCCAAGGAGGGTTAGGGGGCACTGAAGCTTTCTTT
j_call: TRBJ2-2; v_call: TRBV7-9; clone_size: .; d_call: TRBD1; cdr3_aa: CASSFRDSANTGELFF; cdr3_nt: TGTGCCAGCAGTTTCCGGGACAGCGCGAACACCGGGGAGCTGTTTTTT
j_call: TRBJ2-3; v_call: TRBV13; clone_size: once; d_call: .; cdr3_aa: CASSTSTDTQYF; cdr3_nt: TGTGCCAGCAGCACAAGCACAGATACGCAGTATTTT
j_call: TRBJ2-7; v_call: TRBV5-4; clone_size: few; d_call: TRBD2; cdr3_aa: CASSSGLAGGYEQYF; cdr3_nt: TGTGCCAGCAGCTCCGGACTAGCGGGGGGTTACGAGCAGTACTTC
j_call: TRBJ2-7; v_call: TRBV9; clone_size: once; d_call: TRBD2; cdr3_aa: CASSVGGLAGIEQYF; cdr3_nt: TGTGCCAGCAGCGTAGGAGGACTAGCGGGAATCGAGCAGTACTTC
j_call: TRBJ1-1; v_call: TRBV18; clone_size: once; d_call: .; cdr3_aa: CATSSGRLNTEAFF; cdr3_nt: TGTGCCACATCCTCGGGGAGGTTGAACACTGAAGCTTTCTTT
j_call: TRBJ1-5; v_call: TRBV19; clone_size: .; d_call: .; cdr3_aa: CASMPLTGQDQPQHF; cdr3_nt: TGTGCCAGTATGCCTTTGACAGGTCAAGATCAGCCCCAGCATTTT
j_call: TRBJ1-2; v_call: TRBV4-1; clone_size: .; d_call: TRBD1; cdr3_aa: CASSQTLGQGPGGYTF; cdr3_nt: TGCGCCAGCAGCCAGACCCTCGGACAGGGCCCGGGGGGCTACACCTTC
j_call: TRBJ2-7; v_call: TRBV30; clone_size: .; d_call: .; cdr3_aa: CAWRKTDQFYEQYF; cdr3_nt: TGTGCCTGGAGAAAAACAGATCAATTCTACGAGCAGTACTTC
j_call: TRBJ2-5; v_call: TRBV2; clone_size: .; d_call: .; cdr3_aa: CASSHDSGATQETQYF; cdr3_nt: TGTGCCAGCAGCCACGACTCTGGGGCGACGCAAGAGACCCAGTACTTC
j_call: TRBJ1-1; v_call: TRBV12-5; clone_size: .; d_call: TRBD1; cdr3_aa: CASGRQGNTEAFF; cdr3_nt: TGTGCTAGTGGCCGACAGGGGAACACTGAAGCTTTCTTT
j_call: TRBJ2-7; v_call: TRBV18; clone_size: .; d_call: TRBD1; cdr3_aa: CASSPPTGDEQYF; cdr3_nt: TGTGCCAGCTCACCACCGACAGGGGATGAGCAGTACTTC